This TCR beta chain was sequenced during a study of blood T cell repertoires in COVID-19. Two consecutive negative NP/OP PCR tests, clearance, or resolved symptoms defined Cohort 3 recovery. The ends were cut back, 5 bases at V and 5 bases at J, with 12 bases in the middle. This CDR3 contains 13 residues. Here immunoSEQ multiplex PCR was the method, and the copy in TCRdb shows in-frame clones only, minus some. The sample has around 200,000 clones; roughly 85% are singletons. Sequenced: PBMCs or T cells enriched from blood (not recorded which). The clonotype originates from a man aged 35 to 55 who had recovered from COVID-19. The chain combines TRBV12-3 or TRBV12-4 with TRBJ2-5; D perhaps matches TRBD1 (5 bases). In nucleotides, the CDR3 is TGTGCCAGCAGTCCGACAGTGGGGGAGACCCAGTACTTC. Protein sequence: CASSPTVGETQYF.